These 5 T cell receptor beta chains share one sample of origin, sequenced in a study of OX40 agonist ivuxolimab in advanced cancers. Sequencing used immunoSEQ multiplex PCR; TCRdb keeps in-frame clones, though not all of them. The sample holds fewer than 80,000 clones; 85% to 90% are singletons and the top ten take around 13%. The sequenced sample was CD4+ or CD8+ T cells sorted from blood, obtained in a trial of the OX40 agonist ivuxolimab. The receptors come from an adult with an advanced solid tumor such as melanoma, head and neck, liver or kidney cancer.

The chain is built from TRBV15 and TRBJ2-1, with a tentative D call TRBD1 (5 bases). CDR3 length: 15 amino acids. Trimming took 1 base from V and 10 from J, leaving 17 bases between them. Germline CDR1 reads LNHNV; CDR2 reads YYDKDF (reference sequence). The CDR3 coding sequence is TGTGCCACCAGCAGAGGTAGAAGTCTGGGGCAGGAGCAGTTCTTC. This encodes CATSRGRSLGQEQFF. The full variable domain, with the rest looked up from reference TRBV15 and TRBJ2-1, is DAMVIQNPRYQVTQFGKPVTLSCSQTLNHNVMYWYQQKSSQAPKLLFHYYDKDFNNEADTPDNFQSRRPNTSFCFLDIRSPGLGDTAMYLCATSRGRSLGQEQFFGPGTRLTVL.

The V and J genes are TRBV10-2 and TRBJ1-4; unclear D gene. The germline gives CDR1 WSHSY, CDR2 SAAADI. The V gene lost 5 bases and the J gene lost 0 bases, with 10 bases spanning the gap. The CDR3 sequence is 15 residues long. CDR3 nucleotides: TGCGCCAGCAGTAGATCAGACGCAACTAATGAAAAACTGTTTTTT. This gives the protein CASSRSDATNEKLFF.

This sequence joins TRBV10-3 and TRBJ2-7; 7 nucleotides match TRBD2. Germline-derived CDR1 and CDR2 are ENHRY and SYGVKD. After removal of 6 bases from V and 2 bases from J, the junction contained 16 bases not matched to a gene. The CDR3 runs to 17 residues. In nucleotides, the CDR3 is TGTGCCATCAGGGACCTGACGGGAGGCCCAACTACCTACGAGCAGTACTTC. Translating it yields CAIRDLTGGPTTYEQYF.

The J gene is TRBJ1-5, the V gene TRBV6-6, with D possibly being TRBD1 (6 bases). The V gene's germline CDR1 is MNHNY and CDR2 SVGAGI (reference sequence). This CDR3 is built from 14 residues. Trimming pared 2 bases from V and 6 bases from J, leaving 11 bases between. Here the CDR3 DNA reads TGTGCCAGCAGTTACCCCGACAGGTCTCAGCCCCAGCATTTT. This sequence encodes CASSYPDRSQPQHF.

J is TRBJ1-5 and V is TRBV15, with no clear D. V shed 3 bases and J shed 7 bases, with 25 bases lying between them. Germline CDR1 LNHNV, CDR2 YYDKDF (reference sequence). This CDR3 is built from 18 residues. The CDR3 here is CATSSGFKSGGPEQPQHF. Written as DNA, the CDR3 is TGTGCCACCAGCAGCGGTTTCAAATCAGGTGGGCCAGAGCAGCCCCAGCATTTT.